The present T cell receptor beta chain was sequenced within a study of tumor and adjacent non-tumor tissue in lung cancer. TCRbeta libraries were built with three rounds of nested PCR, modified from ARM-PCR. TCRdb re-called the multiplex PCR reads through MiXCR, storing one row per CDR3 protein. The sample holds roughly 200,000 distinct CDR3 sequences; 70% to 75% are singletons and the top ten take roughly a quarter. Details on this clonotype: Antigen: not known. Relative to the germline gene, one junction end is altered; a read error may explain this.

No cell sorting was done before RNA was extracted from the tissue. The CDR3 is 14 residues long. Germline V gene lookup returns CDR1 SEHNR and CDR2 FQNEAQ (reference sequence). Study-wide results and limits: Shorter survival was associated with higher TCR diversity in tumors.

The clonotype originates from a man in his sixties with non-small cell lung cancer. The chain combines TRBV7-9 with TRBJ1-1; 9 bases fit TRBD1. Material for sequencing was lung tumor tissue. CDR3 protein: CANSTYRGRGEAFF. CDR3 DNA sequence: TGTGCCAACAGCACTTACAGGGGGCGAGGTGAAGCTTTCTTT.